This entry describes one T cell receptor beta chain. The antigen remains unidentified. The sample originates from a study of T cell repertoires in cytomegalovirus infection. On the study more broadly: CMV infection together with matching HLA type was indicated by public TCR beta signatures. Study-wide results and limits: HLA-C-restricted, CMV-specific TCR beta clonotypes were dominant ex vivo.

The CDR3 covers 14 residues. With V trimmed by 6 bases and J by 2 bases, 6 bases remained unmatched. The germline V gene encodes CDR1 DFQATT and CDR2 SNEGSKA (reference sequence). TCRdb reprocessed the reads with MiXCR, giving one entry per CDR3 protein. This table holds roughly 320,000 distinct CDR3 sequences, 9.5% found once. This receptor was obtained from a human donor in good health (CMV status not recorded). Some clones in this sample may be carry-over from other donors' samples. V gene TRBV20-1 combines with J gene TRBJ2-7; 11 bases align to TRBD2. The sequencing sample was made of PBMCs. CDR3: CSARFSGRAYEQYF. CDR3 nucleotide sequence: TGCAGTGCCCGTTTTAGCGGGAGGGCCTACGAGCAGTACTTC.